The clone carrying this T cell receptor beta chain occurred a few times. Its antigen is undetermined. Healthy bone marrow donors made up the donor group. This entry is derived from a study of cytomegalovirus exposure and HLA in healthy donors. Whole-study context: Researchers previously reported finding 90 million to 130 million unique TCR beta sequences from some 180 million T cells.

The PCR was carried out with 60 Vbeta primers and 13 Jbeta primers. The protocol was immunoSEQ multiplex PCR, while the TCRdb copy is restricted to in-frame clones and leaves out a portion. This sample carries roughly 100,000 clones, approximately 72% of them seen once, and the ten largest clones take about 3.5%. Germline CDR1 is MDHEN and CDR2 is SYDVKM. The CDR3 has 13 residues. Trimming removed 8 bases from V and 4 bases from J, with 14 bases in between. General observations from the study: Through in vitro validation, three CMV-associated chains were shown to be specific for CMV antigens. In a later analysis, a missense DCLRE1C variant was linked to TCR beta V- and J-gene trimming.

The chain has TRBV28 and TRBJ1-1, with D possibly TRBD1 on 6 matching bases. This TCR was recovered from a woman aged 45-59 years in good health and CMV-seronegative. Specimen: PBMCs. In DNA, the CDR3 is TGTGCCAGCCAAAACAGGGAGGGCACTGAAGCTTTCTTT. Residues: CASQNREGTEAFF.